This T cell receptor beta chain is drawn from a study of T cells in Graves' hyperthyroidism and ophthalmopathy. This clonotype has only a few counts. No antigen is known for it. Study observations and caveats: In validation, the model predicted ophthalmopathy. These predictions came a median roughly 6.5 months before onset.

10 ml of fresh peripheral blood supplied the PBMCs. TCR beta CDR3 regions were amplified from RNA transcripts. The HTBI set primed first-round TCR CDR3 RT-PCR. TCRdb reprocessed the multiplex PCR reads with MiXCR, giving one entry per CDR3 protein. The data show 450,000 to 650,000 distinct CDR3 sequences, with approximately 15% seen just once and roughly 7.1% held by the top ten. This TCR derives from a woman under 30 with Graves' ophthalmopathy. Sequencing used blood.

CDR3 region: CASSLRTDWHGYTF. CDR3 nucleotides: TGTGCCAGCAGTTTACGGACAGACTGGCATGGCTACACCTTC. V gene TRBV6-1 combines with J gene TRBJ1-2; the D gene is possibly TRBD1 (6 bases). Deletions cut 5 bases from V and 6 bases from J, with 16 bases between. Per germline, CDR1 MNHNS and CDR2 SASEGT. This CDR3 contains 14 residues.